A selection of T cell receptor beta chains follows, all from one sample in a study of blood T cell repertoires in COVID-19. Here immunoSEQ multiplex PCR was the method, and the copy in TCRdb shows in-frame clones only, minus some. Of some 130,000 clones in the sample, around 82% were seen once. Input material: peripheral blood. Every receptor here comes from a woman aged 25 to 39 who had recovered from COVID-19. Each CDR3 is given with its conserved first and last residue.

>TRBJ2-1|TRBV29-1
CSVGRTSGGALEQFF
>TRBJ2-7|TRBV6-5
CASSRGQDPWEQYF
>TRBJ2-1|TRBV19
CASRPSGVYNEQFF
>TRBJ2-3|TRBV6-2/TRBV6-3
CASSYPDTQYF
>TRBJ1-3|TRBV25-1
CASLSAGQAIYF
>TRBJ2-3|TRBV29-1
CSVDWDRELTDTQYF
>TRBJ2-1|TRBV9
CASSVEAGRTYNEQFF
>TRBJ2-7|TRBV5-6
CASSLGTGTYEQYF
>TRBJ1-5|TRBV12-5
CASGLDRVNQPQHF
>TRBJ1-6|TRBV11-3
CASSLDGTGNSPLHF
>TRBJ2-1|TRBV7-9
CASSLNGRGRNEQFF
>TRBJ2-7|TRBV13
CASSSVLAGGEEQYF
>TRBJ2-7|TRBV6-5
CASSSPGVREQYF
>TRBJ1-5|TRBV5-6
CASSLQGLSNQPQHF
>TRBJ2-7|TRBV9
CASSPGQGNYEQYF
>TRBJ2-6|TRBV11-2
CASSLHGALRLSGANVLTF
>TRBJ2-5|TRBV7-9
CASSLMTSGDPETQYF
>TRBJ2-1|TRBV19
CASRYQGALSDEQFF
>TRBJ2-3|TRBV5-4
CASSFTGNTDTQYF
>TRBJ1-2|TRBV6-5
CASSYVGENYGYTF
>TRBJ2-3|TRBV20-1
CSASTPGTSRGGDTQYF
>TRBJ2-5|TRBV11-2
CASSLGRGGQETQYF
>TRBJ2-1|TRBV2
CASSETSGGPYNEQFF
>TRBJ1-3|TRBV6-5
CASRALSILGNTIYF
>TRBJ2-1|TRBV4-1
CASSQAPSGGGEQFF
>TRBJ1-2|TRBV5-1
CASSLEAGLGYGYTF
>TRBJ1-2|TRBV6-5
CASSYSGRGRYGYTF
>TRBJ2-7|TRBV6-5
CASSYSPQAYEQYF
>TRBJ2-5|TRBV20-1
CSARDRETQYF
>TRBJ2-2|TRBV6-1
CASSAGTVSNTGELFF
>TRBJ1-2|TRBV27
CASSSSGSGYTF
>TRBJ2-3|TRBV18
CASSPGAGPTDTQYF
>TRBJ1-2|TRBV7-9
CASSLAGLQEAYGYTF
>TRBJ1-2|TRBV6-5
CASSPRQGYGYGYTF
>TRBJ2-3|TRBV3-1/TRBV3-2
CASSPASRDTQYF
>TRBJ1-1|TRBV14
CASSQVGRDTEAFF
>TRBJ2-3|TRBV9
CASSVTSGKSTDTQYF
>TRBJ1-2|TRBV5-6
CASSFGSAKLYGYTF
>TRBJ2-7|TRBV2
CASTRTSGRVQYF
>TRBJ1-2|TRBV19
CASSTGVGQDGYTF
>TRBJ2-1|TRBV19
CASSIALNYGTAYNEQFF
>TRBJ2-1|TRBV27
CASSLFGLAGNNEQFF
>TRBJ2-7|TRBV19
CASSRTASYEQYF
>TRBJ1-3|TRBV11-1
CASSPLDRRSGNTIYF
>TRBJ2-5|TRBV6-5
CASSYPGRRETQYF
>TRBJ2-6|TRBV5-4
CASSPEPGTASGANVLTF
>TRBJ2-7|TRBV7-2
CASSSRTSGTYEQYF
>TRBJ2-1|TRBV18
CASSPSRQGGDNEQFF
>TRBJ2-3|TRBV14
CASSQDWAGTQYF